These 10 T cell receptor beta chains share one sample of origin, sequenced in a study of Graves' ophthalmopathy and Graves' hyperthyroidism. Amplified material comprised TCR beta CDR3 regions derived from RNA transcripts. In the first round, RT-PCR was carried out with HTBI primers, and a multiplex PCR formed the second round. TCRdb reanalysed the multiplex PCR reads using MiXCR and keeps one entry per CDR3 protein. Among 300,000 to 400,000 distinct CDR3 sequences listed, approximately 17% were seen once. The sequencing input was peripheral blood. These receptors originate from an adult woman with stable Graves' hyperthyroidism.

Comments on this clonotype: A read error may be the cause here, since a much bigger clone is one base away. The CDR3 nucleotides are TGCGCCAGCGCAGGGGTTCTGAGGAACACTGAAGCTTGCTTT. This gives the protein CASAGVLRNTEACF. This rearrangement joins TRBV4-1 to TRBJ1-1, with D possibly TRBD1 on 6 matching bases. Germline V CDR1 and CDR2: MGHRA, YSYEKL. CDR3 length: 14 residues.

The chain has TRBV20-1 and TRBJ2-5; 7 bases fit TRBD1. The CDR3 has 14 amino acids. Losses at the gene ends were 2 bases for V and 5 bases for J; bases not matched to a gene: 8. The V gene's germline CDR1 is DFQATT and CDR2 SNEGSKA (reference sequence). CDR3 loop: CSARSLQTGETQYF. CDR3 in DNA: TGCAGTGCTAGATCGCTCCAGACAGGGGAGACCCAGTACTTC.

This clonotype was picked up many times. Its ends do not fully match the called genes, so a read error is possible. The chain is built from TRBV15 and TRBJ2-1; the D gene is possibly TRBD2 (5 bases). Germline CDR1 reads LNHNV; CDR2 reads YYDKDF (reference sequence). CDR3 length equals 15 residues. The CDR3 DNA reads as TGCGCCACCAGCAGAGCGAGAACTAGCTACAATGAGCAGTTCTTC. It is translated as CATSRARTSYNEQFF. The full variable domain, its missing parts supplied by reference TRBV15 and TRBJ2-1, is DAMVIQNPRYQVTQFGKPVTLSCSQTLNHNVMYWYQQKSSQAPKLLFHYYDKDFNNEADTPDNFQSRRPNTSFCFLDIRSPGLGDTAMYLCATSRARTSYNEQFFGPGTRLTVL.

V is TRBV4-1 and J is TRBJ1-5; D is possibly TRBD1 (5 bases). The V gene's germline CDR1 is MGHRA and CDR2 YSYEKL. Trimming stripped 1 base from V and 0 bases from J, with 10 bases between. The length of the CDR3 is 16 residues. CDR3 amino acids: CASSQGGVYSNQPQHF. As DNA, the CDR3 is TGCGCCAGCAGCCAAGGGGGGGTTTATAGCAATCAGCCCCAGCATTTT.

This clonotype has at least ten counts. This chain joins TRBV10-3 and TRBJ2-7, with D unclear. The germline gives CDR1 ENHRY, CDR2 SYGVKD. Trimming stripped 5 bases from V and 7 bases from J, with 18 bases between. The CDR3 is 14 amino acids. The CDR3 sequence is CAISLNLGSKEQYF. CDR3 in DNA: TGTGCCATCAGTTTAAACCTAGGATCGAAGGAGCAGTACTTC.

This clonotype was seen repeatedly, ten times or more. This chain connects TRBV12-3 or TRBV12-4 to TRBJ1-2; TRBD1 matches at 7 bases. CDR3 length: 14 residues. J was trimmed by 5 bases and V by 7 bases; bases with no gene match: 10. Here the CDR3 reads CASTSKGTAYGYTF. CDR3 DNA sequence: TGTGCCAGCACTTCAAAAGGGACAGCATATGGCTACACCTTC.

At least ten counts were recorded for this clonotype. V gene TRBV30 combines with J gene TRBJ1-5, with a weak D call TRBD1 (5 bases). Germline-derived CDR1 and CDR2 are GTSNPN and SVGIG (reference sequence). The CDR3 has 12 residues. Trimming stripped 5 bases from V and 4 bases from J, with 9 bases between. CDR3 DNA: TGTGCCTGGGGGGCGGGTAATCAGCCCCAGCATTTT. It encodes CAWGAGNQPQHF. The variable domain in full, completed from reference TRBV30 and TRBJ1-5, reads SQTIHQWPATLVQPVGSPLSLECTVEGTSNPNLYWYRQAAGRGLQLLFYSVGIGQISSEVPQNLSASRPQDRQFILSSKKLLLSDSGFYLCAWGAGNQPQHFGDGTRLSIL.

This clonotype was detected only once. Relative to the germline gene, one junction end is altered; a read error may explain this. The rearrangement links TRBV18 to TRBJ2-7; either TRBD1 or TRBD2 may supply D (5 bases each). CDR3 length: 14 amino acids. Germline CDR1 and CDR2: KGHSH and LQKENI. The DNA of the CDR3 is TGTGCCAGCTCACGAGATTCAGGGACCTACGAGCACTACTTC. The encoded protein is CASSRDSGTYEHYF.

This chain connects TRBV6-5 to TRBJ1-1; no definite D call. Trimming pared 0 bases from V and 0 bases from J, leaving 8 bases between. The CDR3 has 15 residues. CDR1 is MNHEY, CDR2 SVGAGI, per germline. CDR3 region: CASSYSAVMNTEAFF. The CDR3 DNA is TGTGCCAGCAGTTACTCGGCGGTTATGAACACTGAAGCTTTCTTT.

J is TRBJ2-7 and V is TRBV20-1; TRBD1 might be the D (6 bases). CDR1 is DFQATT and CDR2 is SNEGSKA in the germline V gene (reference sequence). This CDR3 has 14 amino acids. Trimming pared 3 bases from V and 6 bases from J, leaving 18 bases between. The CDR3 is CSASPHQTGFEQYF. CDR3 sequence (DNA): TGCAGTGCTAGTCCACACCAAACAGGGTTCGAGCAGTACTTC.